One and the same sample provided the 13 T cell receptor beta chains below, sequenced in a study of blood T cells in healthy people across ages. A second PCR of roughly 7 to 11 cycles used a sample-barcoded 5' primer and a J-beta primer mix. TCRdb reanalysed the 5' RACE reads using MiXCR and keeps one entry per CDR3 protein. This repertoire shows about 1,600,000 distinct CDR3 sequences, about 43% found once; its top ten account for roughly 7.9%. Sequences were obtained from blood. These TCRs come from a young woman in good health.

As concerns this clonotype: An end of the junction does not agree with germline; a read error may underlie this. The chain uses TRBV3-1 and TRBJ2-1; D tentatively fits TRBD1 or TRBD2 (6 bases each). CDR3 length: 15 amino acids. Germline assignment: CDR1 LGHDT and CDR2 YNNKEL (reference sequence). CDR3 residues: CAGSLGGRSYNEQFF. CDR3 in DNA: TGTGCCGGCAGCCTAGGGGGGCGGTCCTACAATGAGCAGTTCTTC.

This clonotype was counted only a few times. The chain uses TRBV2 and TRBJ2-5; 9 bases fit TRBD1. This CDR3 spans 15 amino acids. Trimming removed 10 bases from V and 5 bases from J; junction bases left unmatched: 14. Germline assignment: CDR1 SNHLY and CDR2 FYNNEI. The CDR3 DNA reads as TGTGCCACCAAGGCGAACGGACAGGGGATTGAGACCCAGTACTTC. Its translation is CATKANGQGIETQYF.

The sample holds a few counts of this clonotype. The V and J genes are TRBV6-1 and TRBJ2-1; 7 positions match TRBD2. The trim removed 9 bases at V and 6 bases at J, leaving 11 bases unmatched. The CDR3 is made up of 14 amino acids. Germline CDR1 is MNHNS and CDR2 is SASEGT. The CDR3: CASRGAGDLNEQFF. CDR3 DNA sequence: TGTGCCAGTCGAGGGGCGGGAGATCTCAATGAGCAGTTCTTC.

Only a few counts were recorded for this clonotype. The chain uses TRBV20-1 and TRBJ1-6, with 9 bases identical to TRBD1. The V and J ends lost 2 bases and 7 bases, in that order; junction bases with no gene match: 6. This CDR3 contains 15 residues. The V gene's germline CDR1 is DFQATT and CDR2 SNEGSKA (reference sequence). CDR3 bases: TGCAGTGCTAGAAATCACAGGGGGCAGAATTCACCCCTCCACTTT. Translated, it gives CSARNHRGQNSPLHF.

This clonotype was counted only a few times. The J gene is TRBJ1-5, the V gene TRBV6-5; tentatively, D is TRBD1 (6 bases). From germline, CDR1 is MNHEY and CDR2 SVGAGI. The ends were cut back, 5 bases at V and 5 bases at J, with 16 bases in the middle. CDR3 length: 15 residues. The CDR3 DNA is TGTGCCAGCAGTCTCGGATGGGCAGGGGATCAGCCCCAGCATTTT. Protein: CASSLGWAGDQPQHF.

Only one count was recorded for this clonotype. Germline is not matched at one junction end, which may reflect a read error. The J gene is TRBJ2-3, the V gene TRBV15; D unclear. This CDR3 has 16 residues. Germline-derived CDR1 and CDR2 are LNHNV and YYDKDF (reference sequence). CDR3 nucleotide sequence: TGTGCCACCAGCAGAGGTGGGCAGAGCCATGGAGATACGCGGTATTTT. Protein product: CATSRGGQSHGDTRYF.

This clonotype was observed a few times. The gene calls are TRBV7-2 and TRBJ2-7; the D gene is possibly TRBD2 (5 bases). Trimming left V 4 bases short and J 3 bases short, with 16 bases between. Germline lookup yields CDR1 SGHTA and CDR2 FQGNSA. CDR3 length: 15 residues. CDR3 bases: TGTGCCAGCAGCTCTCGTCGGGAAGGCTACTACGAGCAGTACTTC. Amino acids: CASSSRREGYYEQYF.

This clonotype showed up just a few times. The chain couples TRBV7-9 to TRBJ2-1; D unresolved. V dropped 4 bases and J dropped 4 bases, with 14 bases sitting between them. Germline V gene sequence: CDR1 SEHNR, CDR2 FQNEAQ (reference sequence). The CDR3 covers 15 residues. CDR3 sequence (DNA): TGTGCCAGCAGCTCCTCCCTCGGTGGGTACAATGAGCAGTTCTTC. Amino acid sequence: CASSSSLGGYNEQFF.

The chain joins TRBV12-3 or TRBV12-4 to TRBJ1-1; D ambiguous. The ends were cut back, 2 bases at V and 10 bases at J, with 20 bases in the middle. The CDR3 totals 15 residues. The CDR3 DNA reads as TGTGCCAGCAGTTTAATGGCGGTTGGGCCCAGCCTAGCTTTCTTT. This sequence encodes CASSLMAVGPSLAFF.

V gene TRBV6-5 combines with J gene TRBJ2-5; 9 positions match TRBD2. V gave up 5 bases and J gave up 0 bases; unmatched junction bases: 19. From germline, CDR1 is MNHEY and CDR2 SVGAGI. The CDR3 totals 20 residues. This chain's CDR3 is CASSHPRTSASQKYQETQYF. The DNA for the CDR3 is TGTGCCAGCAGTCACCCTCGGACTAGCGCCTCTCAAAAGTACCAAGAGACCCAGTACTTC.

This clonotype has just a few counts. The V call is TRBV6-6, the J call TRBJ1-5; 8 bases fit TRBD1. The CDR3 is 14 residues long. J lost 7 bases, V lost 5 bases, and 7 bases had no gene match. CDR1 and CDR2 from the germline V gene are MNHNY and SVGAGI (reference sequence). CDR3 in amino acids: CASSGGTGKQPQHF. In nucleotides, the CDR3 is TGTGCCAGCAGTGGAGGGACAGGAAAACAGCCCCAGCATTTT.

This chain joins TRBV20-1 and TRBJ2-4; 9 nucleotides align to TRBD1. The J call could be wrong; TRBJ2-7 is a better fit for the DNA end. The CDR3 consists of 14 residues. Germline V gives CDR1 DFQATT, CDR2 SNEGSKA (reference sequence). This CDR3 is CSALAGQGGYEQYF. CDR3 in DNA: TGCAGTGCCCTCGCGGGACAGGGCGGGTACGAGCAGTACTTC.

The chain is built from TRBV12-3 or TRBV12-4 and TRBJ2-2, with 9 bases aligning to TRBD2. The CDR3 is 15 amino acids. Trimming at V came to 1 base and at J to 4 bases, leaving 1 base not matched to a gene. The CDR3 sequence is CASSLVAGVTGELFF. The CDR3 nucleotides are TGTGCCAGCAGTTTAGTAGCGGGAGTCACCGGGGAGCTGTTTTTT.